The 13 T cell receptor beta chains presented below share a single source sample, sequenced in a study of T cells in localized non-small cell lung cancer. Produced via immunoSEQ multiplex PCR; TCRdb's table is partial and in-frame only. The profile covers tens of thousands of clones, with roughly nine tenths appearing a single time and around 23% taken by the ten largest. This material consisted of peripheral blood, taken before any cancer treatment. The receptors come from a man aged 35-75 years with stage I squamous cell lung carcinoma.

CDR3 DNA: TGCGCCAGCAGCTCTAGCGGGGGGGCCTCCGGGGAGCTGTTTTTT. Translation: CASSSSGGASGELFF. The chain employs TRBV5-1 and TRBJ2-2; 12 bases match TRBD2. CDR1 and CDR2 from the germline V gene are SGHRS and YFSETQ. The CDR3 is 15 amino acids. The junction had 3 bases not matched to a gene; V was cut back by 3 bases and J by 6 bases.

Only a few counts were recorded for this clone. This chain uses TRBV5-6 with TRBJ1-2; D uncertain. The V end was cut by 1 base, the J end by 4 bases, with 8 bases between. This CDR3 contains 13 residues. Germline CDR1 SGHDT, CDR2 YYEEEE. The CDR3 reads CASSLPPLYGYTF. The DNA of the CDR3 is TGTGCCAGCAGCTTGCCGCCTCTCTATGGCTACACCTTC.

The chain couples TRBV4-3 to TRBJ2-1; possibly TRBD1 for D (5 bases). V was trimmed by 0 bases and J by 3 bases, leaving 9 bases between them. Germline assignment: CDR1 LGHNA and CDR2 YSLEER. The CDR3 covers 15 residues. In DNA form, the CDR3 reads TGCGCCAGCAGCCAAGACAGGGTTGGCTACAATGAGCAGTTCTTC. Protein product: CASSQDRVGYNEQFF.

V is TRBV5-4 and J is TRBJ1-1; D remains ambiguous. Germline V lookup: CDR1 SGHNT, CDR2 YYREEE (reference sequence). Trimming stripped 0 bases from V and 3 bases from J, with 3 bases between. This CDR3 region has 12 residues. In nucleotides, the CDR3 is TGTGCCAGCAGCTTGGCTGACACTGAAGCTTTCTTT. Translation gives CASSLADTEAFF.

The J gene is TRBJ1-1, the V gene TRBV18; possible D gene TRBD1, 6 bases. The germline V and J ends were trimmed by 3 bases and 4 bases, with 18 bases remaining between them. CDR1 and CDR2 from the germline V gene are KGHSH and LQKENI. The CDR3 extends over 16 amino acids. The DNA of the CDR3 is TGTGCCAGCTCACCCCTGGACAGCGTCTACGGCACTGAAGCTTTCTTT. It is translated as CASSPLDSVYGTEAFF.

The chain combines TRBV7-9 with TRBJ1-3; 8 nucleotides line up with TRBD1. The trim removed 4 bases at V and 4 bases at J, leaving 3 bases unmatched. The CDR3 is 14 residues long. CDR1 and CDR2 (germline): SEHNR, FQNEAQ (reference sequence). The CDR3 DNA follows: TGTGCCAGCAGCTCCCAGGGGGCCGGAAACACCATATATTTT. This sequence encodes CASSSQGAGNTIYF.

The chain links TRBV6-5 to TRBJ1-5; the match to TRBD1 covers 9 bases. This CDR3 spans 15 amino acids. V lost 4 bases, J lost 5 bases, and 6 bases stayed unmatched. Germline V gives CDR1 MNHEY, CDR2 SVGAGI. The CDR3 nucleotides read TGTGCCAGCAGTTTCTCACAGGGGGCCGATCAGCCCCAGCATTTT. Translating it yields CASSFSQGADQPQHF.

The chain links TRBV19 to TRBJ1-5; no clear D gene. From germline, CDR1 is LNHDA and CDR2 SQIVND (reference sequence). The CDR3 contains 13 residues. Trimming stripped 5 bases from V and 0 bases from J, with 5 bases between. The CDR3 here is CASSRGSNQPQHF. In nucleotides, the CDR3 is TGTGCCAGTAGTCGTGGTAGCAATCAGCCCCAGCATTTT. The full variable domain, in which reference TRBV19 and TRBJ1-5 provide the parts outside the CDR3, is DGGITQSPKYLFRKEGQNVTLSCEQNLNHDAMYWYRQDPGQGLRLIYYSQIVNDFQKGDIAEGYSVSREKKESFPLTVTSAQKNPTAFYLCASSRGSNQPQHFGDGTRLSIL.

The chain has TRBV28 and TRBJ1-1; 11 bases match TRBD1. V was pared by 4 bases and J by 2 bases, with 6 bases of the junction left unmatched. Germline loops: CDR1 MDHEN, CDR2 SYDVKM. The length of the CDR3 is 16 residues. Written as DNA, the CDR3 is TGTGCCAGCAGTTCCGGGACAGGGGGATACAACACTGAAGCTTTCTTT. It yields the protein CASSSGTGGYNTEAFF. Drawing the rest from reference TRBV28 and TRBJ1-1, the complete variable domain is DVKVTQSSRYLVKRTGEKVFLECVQDMDHENMFWYRQDPGLGLRLIYFSYDVKMKEKGDIPEGYSVSREKKERFSLILESASTNQTSMYLCASSSGTGGYNTEAFFGQGTRLTVV.

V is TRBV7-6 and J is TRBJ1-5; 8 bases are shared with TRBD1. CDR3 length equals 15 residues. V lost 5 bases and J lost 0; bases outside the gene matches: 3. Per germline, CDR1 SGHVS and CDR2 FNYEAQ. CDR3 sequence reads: CASSPGQDSNQPQHF. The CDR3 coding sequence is TGTGCCAGCAGCCCGGGACAGGATAGCAATCAGCCCCAGCATTTT. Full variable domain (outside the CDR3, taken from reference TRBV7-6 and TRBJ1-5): GAGVSQSPRYKVTKRGQDVALRCDPISGHVSLYWYRQALGQGPEFLTYFNYEAQQDKSGLPNDRFSAERPEGSISTLTIQRTEQRDSAMYRCASSPGQDSNQPQHFGDGTRLSIL.

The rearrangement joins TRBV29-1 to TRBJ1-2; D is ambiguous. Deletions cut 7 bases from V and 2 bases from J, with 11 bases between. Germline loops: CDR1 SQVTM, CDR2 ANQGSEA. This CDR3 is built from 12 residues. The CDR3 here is CSAREGNYGYTF. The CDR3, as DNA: TGCAGCGCTCGGGAGGGCAACTATGGCTACACCTTC.

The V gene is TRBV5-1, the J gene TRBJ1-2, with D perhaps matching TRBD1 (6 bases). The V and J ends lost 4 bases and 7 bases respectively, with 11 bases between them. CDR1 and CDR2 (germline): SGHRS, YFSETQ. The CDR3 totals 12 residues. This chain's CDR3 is CASSGGAFGYTF. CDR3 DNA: TGCGCCAGCAGCGGGGGGGCGTTTGGCTACACCTTC.

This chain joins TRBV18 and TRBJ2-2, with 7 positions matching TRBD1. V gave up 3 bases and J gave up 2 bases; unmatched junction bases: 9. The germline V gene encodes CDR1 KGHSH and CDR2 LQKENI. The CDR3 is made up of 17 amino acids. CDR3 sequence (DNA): TGTGCCAGCTCACCGGAGGAGGCAGGGGGAAACACCGGGGAGCTGTTTTTT. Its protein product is CASSPEEAGGNTGELFF.